Shown below are 11 T cell receptor beta chains from a single sample sequenced in a study of shared clonotypes between healthy human individuals. The repertoire was sequenced with immunoSEQ multiplex PCR; TCRdb's copy has only in-frame clones and lacks some. Here the sample spans approximately 1.9 million clones, roughly 95% being singletons. The naive CD8 population came from CD45RO-negative cells selected for CCR7, without terminally differentiated effector memory CD45RA+ cells. The sequenced sample was naive CD8+ T cells from PBMCs. All receptors derive from a man younger than 30 in good health. Some clones in this sample may be carry-over from other donors' samples.

The V call is TRBV27, the J call TRBJ1-2, with a weak D call TRBD1 (6 bases). This CDR3 region has 14 residues. Germline V gene data show CDR1 as MNHEY and CDR2 as SMNVEV (reference sequence). The V and J ends lost 6 bases and 5 bases respectively, with 16 bases between them. CDR3 protein: CASSQGSGEYGYTF. CDR3 DNA: TGTGCCAGCAGCCAGGGGTCAGGGGAGTATGGCTACACCTTC.

This chain connects TRBV5-1 to TRBJ2-1, with D possibly matching TRBD2 (7 bases). There are 15 residues in the CDR3. Germline CDR1 is SGHRS and CDR2 is YFSETQ. Deletions cut 3 bases from V and 2 bases from J, with 12 bases between. The CDR3 DNA follows: TGCGCCAGCAGCTCTAGGGGGGGAACCTACAATGAGCAGTTCTTC. Its translation: CASSSRGGTYNEQFF.

V gene TRBV11-2 combines with J gene TRBJ2-2, with D tentatively TRBD1 (6 bases). Germline V gene data show CDR1 as SGHAT and CDR2 as FQNNGV. The germline V and J ends were trimmed by 4 bases and 6 bases, with 18 bases remaining between them. The CDR3 extends over 16 amino acids. The CDR3 region has the DNA TGTGCCAGCAGCTCAGAACAGGGCTGGAGAGCCGGGGAGCTGTTTTTT. Its protein product is CASSSEQGWRAGELFF.

This clone was observed a single time. The chain employs TRBV11-2 and TRBJ2-5, with D unclear. Trimming took off 1 base at V and 2 bases at J, with 11 bases between the two ends. Germline values: CDR1 SGHAT, CDR2 FQNNGV. The CDR3 loop spans 15 amino acids. The CDR3 here is CASSLVGRRQETQYF. CDR3 bases: TGTGCCAGCAGCTTAGTGGGCAGAAGACAAGAGACCCAGTACTTC.

The chain links TRBV7-9 to TRBJ1-2, with D possibly being TRBD1 (6 bases). Germline CDR1 and CDR2: SEHNR and FQNEAQ (reference sequence). V gave up 4 bases and J gave up 3 bases, with 15 bases separating them. The CDR3 is 15 residues long. The DNA for the CDR3 is TGTGCCAGCAGCTACTCCGGGACAAGACACTATGGCTACACCTTC. It translates to CASSYSGTRHYGYTF.

This clone came up a few times. CDR3 sequence (DNA): TGTGCCTGGAGCGAGAGGGACAGCCAAGCTAACTATGGCTACACCTTC. It encodes CAWSERDSQANYGYTF. V gene TRBV30 combines with J gene TRBJ1-2; 7 positions match TRBD1. The trim removed 3 bases at V and 0 bases at J, leaving 10 bases unmatched. The CDR3 is 16 amino acids. CDR1 is GTSNPN, CDR2 SVGIG, per germline (reference sequence).

The rearrangement joins TRBV7-8 to TRBJ2-5, with D unclear. Germline V CDR1 and CDR2: SGHVS, FQNEAQ. This CDR3 spans 14 amino acids. V was shortened by 1 base and J by 1 base, with 7 bases between the two germline ends. Here the CDR3 DNA reads TGTGCCAGCAGCTTAGGTCGGACCCAAGAGACCCAGTACTTC. It is translated as CASSLGRTQETQYF.

Points on this clone: Other DNA sequences from this sample encode an identical CDR3 as well. The V and J genes are TRBV28 and TRBJ2-7; D remains unclear. V was pared by 2 bases and J by 2 bases, with 1 base between. The CDR3 has 11 residues. The germline gives CDR1 MDHEN, CDR2 SYDVKM. The CDR3 loop is CASSLTYEQYF. The CDR3 region has the DNA TGTGCCAGCAGTTTAACCTACGAGCAGTACTTC.

The V and J genes are TRBV27 and TRBJ2-7; 7 nucleotides align to TRBD1. The ends lost 4 bases at V and 6 bases at J; junction bases unmatched: 15. The CDR3 totals 16 residues. Per the germline V gene, CDR1 is MNHEY and CDR2 is SMNVEV (reference sequence). The CDR3: CASSSIPRGLRGEQYF. DNA of the CDR3: TGTGCCAGCAGTTCCATCCCGAGGGGGCTCAGGGGCGAGCAGTACTTC.

The chain combines TRBV5-6 with TRBJ2-7; the match to TRBD2 covers 9 bases. The V gene's germline CDR1 is SGHDT and CDR2 YYEEEE. The V gene end was trimmed by 4 bases and the J gene end by 0 bases; junction bases not matched to a gene: 8. The CDR3 covers 16 residues. CDR3 in amino acids: CASSHRLAVRSYEQYF. For the CDR3, the DNA is TGTGCCAGCAGCCACCGACTAGCGGTACGCTCCTACGAGCAGTACTTC.

Concerning this clone: Different DNA sequences within this sample yield the same CDR3. This chain uses TRBV25-1 with TRBJ2-5; tentative D call: TRBD2 (5 bases). V was trimmed by 9 bases and J by 5 bases, leaving 10 bases between them. The CDR3 runs 11 residues. Germline V lookup: CDR1 MGHDK, CDR2 SYGVNS. The CDR3 is CASREGETQYF. DNA of the CDR3: TGTGCCAGTCGGGAAGGGGAGACCCAGTACTTC.